This T cell receptor beta chain is drawn from a study of Graves' ophthalmopathy and Graves' hyperthyroidism. About the research overall: Investigators collected peripheral blood at initial diagnosis, before any treatment was given.

Fresh peripheral blood (10 ml) yielded the PBMCs. In the case of this clonotype: The target antigen is unknown. At one boundary the junction diverges from the germline segment, which might be a read error.

Notes on the study in general: Thyroid clonotypes that were expanded above 0.001 frequency mostly also appeared in blood.

The study amplified TCR beta CDR3 regions using RNA transcripts. The library came from an HTBI-primed first-round RT-PCR and a second-round multiplex PCR. MiXCR, applied by TCRdb to the multiplex PCR reads, yields one record per CDR3 protein. Seen here are 400,000 or so distinct CDR3 sequences, roughly 15% observed once, and the top ten hold 2.4%. The receptor was derived from an adult woman with stable Graves' hyperthyroidism. Sequenced input: peripheral blood.

DNA of the CDR3: TGTGTCAGCAGCGTAGGGCCTCTAGGAAACACCATATATTTT. Its protein product is CVSSVGPLGNTIYF. This rearrangement joins TRBV9 to TRBJ1-3; D ambiguous. The CDR3 contains 14 residues. The germline V gene encodes CDR1 SGDLS and CDR2 YYNGEE.